A selection of T cell receptor beta chains follows, all from one sample in a study of spatial heterogeneity in lung cancer. In TCRdb, the 5' RACE reads were re-called with MiXCR into one record per CDR3 protein. The sample yields about 38,000 distinct CDR3 sequences, approximately 5.2% seen once. The sequences come from PBMCs, collected at surgery. The receptors shown here come from a female donor with early-stage non-small cell lung cancer. Each CDR3 is given without its conserved first and last residue. A D gene is named only where the DNA matches it firmly.

TRBD1 | TRBJ2-7 | 13 | TRBV15 | ATSRDRQGVDEQY
- | TRBJ2-4 | 14 | TRBV2 | ASSEGRRGKENIQY
TRBD2 | TRBJ2-7 | 14 | TRBV6-5 | ASSYSSGVVTYEQY
TRBD1 | TRBJ1-2 | 12 | TRBV18 | ASSPGTANYGYT
- | TRBJ2-7 | 11 | TRBV11-1 | ASSLAGRYEQY
- | TRBJ2-7 | 11 | TRBV20-1 | SIPGRASYEQY
- | TRBJ1-6 | 13 | TRBV7-2 | ASSLRGRGESPLH
- | TRBJ2-4 | 14 | TRBV6-5 | ASSYQVSGAKNIQY
- | TRBJ2-3 | 13 | TRBV27 | ASSSPQRGTDTQY
- | TRBJ1-2 | 11 | TRBV7-8 | ASSPRTAYGYT
- | TRBJ2-4 | 14 | TRBV11-2 | ASSLVGGPAKNIQY
- | TRBJ2-7 | 11 | TRBV18 | ASSLKQGGEQY